This T cell receptor beta chain was observed in a study of long-term antiretroviral therapy in people with HIV. They ran version v3.0 of the immunoSEQ assay at survey level. Measured with immunoSEQ multiplex PCR; TCRdb has only the in-frame clones, and not every one. Found here are about 21,000 clones, 70% to 90% of them singletons; the top ten hold roughly 3.4%. The CDR3 consists of 16 residues. V was clipped by 0 bases and J by 5 bases; unmatched bases: 7. Germline values: CDR1 SGHRS, CDR2 YFSETQ. The receptor comes from a man aged 55 to 70 with HIV. The sample here was unsorted PBMCs, taken 2.3 years after starting antiretroviral therapy. The chain links TRBV5-1 to TRBJ2-1; 8 bases map to TRBD1. Here the CDR3 reads CASSLVAGTGHNEQFF. In nucleotides, the CDR3 is TGCGCCAGCAGCTTGGTGGCCGGGACAGGTCACAATGAGCAGTTCTTC.